Presented here are 5 T cell receptor beta chains from one specimen sequenced in a study of molecular identifiers for immune sequencing clone quantification. One entry per CDR3 protein, called by TCRdb with MiXCR from the PCR reads. The sample holds roughly 50,000 distinct CDR3 sequences, under 30% seen once. The sample comprised naive CD8+ T cells from blood, with Jurkat cell RNA spiked in. Subset described: FACS-sorted CD8+CD4-CCR7+CD45RA+ naive T cells. The source is a human donor in good health. Some libraries in this study had Jurkat cell RNA spiked in.

This clonotype was recorded at least ten times. The V gene is TRBV6-5, the J gene TRBJ2-7; the D gene is possibly TRBD1 (6 bases). V was clipped by 6 bases and J by 2 bases, with 11 bases between them. This CDR3 has 13 amino acids. CDR1 is MNHEY and CDR2 is SVGAGI in the germline V gene. DNA of the CDR3: TGTGCCAGCAGCTCGGGACACCCCTACGAGCAGTACTTC. Translating gives CASSSGHPYEQYF.

Of note for this clonotype: Germline is not matched at one junction end, which may reflect a read error. V is TRBV12-3 or TRBV12-4 and J is TRBJ1-1, with D possibly matching TRBD1 (6 bases). CDR3 size: 12 residues. CDR3 sequence: CASSLETGEGFF. The CDR3 DNA is TGTGCGAGCAGTTTAGAGACAGGTGAAGGTTTCTTT.

Ten or more counts support this clonotype. The genes are TRBV28 and TRBJ2-7, with D possibly being TRBD1 or TRBD2 (5 bases each). CDR3 length: 14 residues. Trimming removed 5 bases at V and 2 bases at J, with 13 bases between. Germline-derived CDR1 and CDR2 are MDHEN and SYDVKM. CDR3 DNA sequence: TGTGCCAGCAGTACCCGGGACGGAACCTACGAGCAGTACTTC. Its protein is CASSTRDGTYEQYF.

This clonotype has at least ten counts. V usage is TRBV7-9 and J usage is TRBJ2-5, with a tentative D call TRBD1 (5 bases). The V end lost 5 bases, the J end lost 2 bases, and 12 bases lay between the germline ends. CDR1 is SEHNR and CDR2 is FQNEAQ in the germline V gene (reference sequence). The CDR3 contains 14 residues. The CDR3 DNA reads as TGTGCCAGCAGCGGACACAATATACAAGAGACCCAGTACTTC. Protein sequence: CASSGHNIQETQYF.

This clonotype was detected many times. J is TRBJ2-7 and V is TRBV5-8; possible D gene TRBD1, 6 bases. The V gene lost 4 bases and the J gene lost 5 bases, with 25 bases spanning the gap. The CDR3 extends over 17 amino acids. Per germline, CDR1 SGHTS and CDR2 YDEGEE. This chain's CDR3 is CASSTYLVGGFSHEQYF. CDR3 nucleotides: TGTGCCAGCAGCACCTATTTGGTAGGGGGTTTTTCCCACGAGCAGTACTTC.